One and the same sample provided the 23 T cell receptor beta chains below, sequenced in a study of shared clonotypes between healthy human individuals. Repertoires were generated with immunoSEQ multiplex PCR, while TCRdb's copy carries only in-frame clones and drops some. This table holds approximately 1.9 million clones, 93% found once. CD8 cells classed as naive were CD45RO-negative and positively selected for CCR7, excluding terminally differentiated effector memory CD45RA+ cells. Sequencing was carried out using naive CD8+ T cells from PBMCs. The receptors were gathered from a man younger than 30 in good health. Some clones in this sample may be carry-over from other donors' samples.

With respect to this clone: This sample includes further DNA sequences coding for the same CDR3. The gene calls are TRBV7-9 and TRBJ2-7; the D gene could be TRBD1 or TRBD2 (5 bases each). CDR3 length: 15 residues. The germline V and J ends were trimmed by 3 bases and 0 bases, with 12 bases remaining between them. Per the germline V gene, CDR1 is SEHNR and CDR2 is FQNEAQ (reference sequence). CDR3 coding DNA: TGTGCCAGCAGCTTTGGGGGAAGAGCCTCCTACGAGCAGTACTTC. It encodes CASSFGGRASYEQYF.

This chain's CDR3 is CASSSLLGGELFF. The CDR3 DNA reads TGTGCCAGCAGTTCTTTGCTTGGCGGGGAGCTGTTTTTT. The chain couples TRBV9 to TRBJ2-2; D is uncertain. Germline V gives CDR1 SGDLS, CDR2 YYNGEE. This CDR3 region has 13 residues. The V and J ends lost 5 bases and 7 bases respectively, with 12 bases between them.

Here the CDR3 reads CATSGRITYNEQFF. The CDR3 bases are TGTGCCACCAGCGGTAGGATAACCTACAATGAGCAGTTCTTC. This chain uses TRBV15 with TRBJ2-1, with D hard to call. CDR1 and CDR2 from the germline V gene are LNHNV and YYDKDF (reference sequence). With 5 bases removed from V and 2 bases from J, the gap between germline ends came to 10 bases. The CDR3 length is 14 residues.

In the case of this clone: The identical CDR3 is also encoded by other nucleotide sequences in the sample. The genes are TRBV4-1 and TRBJ2-7; D is undetermined. Germline V lookup: CDR1 MGHRA, CDR2 YSYEKL. There are 13 residues in the CDR3. Trimming pared 1 base from V and 5 bases from J, leaving 9 bases between. The CDR3 DNA is TGCGCCAGCAGCCAAGTCCAATCCGACGAGCAGTACTTC. Residues: CASSQVQSDEQYF.

The V gene is TRBV4-1, the J gene TRBJ2-3, with 9 bases lining up with TRBD1. Looked up from germline, CDR1 is MGHRA and CDR2 is YSYEKL. Trimming took 1 base from V and 2 from J; bases not matched to a gene: 1. This CDR3 is built from 15 residues. DNA of the CDR3: TGCGCCAGCAGCCAAGGGGACAGGGCCACAGATACGCAGTATTTT. Translating gives CASSQGDRATDTQYF.

This clone was seen only a few times. The V gene is TRBV19, the J gene TRBJ1-5; D possibly corresponds to TRBD1 (5 bases). CDR1 LNHDA and CDR2 SQIVND come from the germline V gene (reference sequence). V was cut by 3 bases and J by 0 bases, with 21 bases left in between. This CDR3 has 19 residues. The CDR3 bases are TGTGCCAGTAGTATCCTGCCTAGGACAATCCAAGTTAGCAATCAGCCCCAGCATTTT. Translated, it gives CASSILPRTIQVSNQPQHF.

The J gene is TRBJ2-7, the V gene TRBV4-3, with 9 positions matching TRBD1. The CDR3 is made up of 14 amino acids. With V trimmed by 1 base and J by 3 bases, 1 base remained unmatched. CDR1 is LGHNA, CDR2 YSLEER, per germline. CDR3 region: CASSQGTGVYEQYF. As DNA, the CDR3 is TGCGCCAGCAGCCAAGGGACAGGGGTCTACGAGCAGTACTTC.

The V gene is TRBV7-9, the J gene TRBJ2-7; D gene ambiguous. The V and J ends lost 4 bases and 4 bases respectively, with 26 bases between them. In germline, CDR1 is SEHNR, CDR2 FQNEAQ (reference sequence). This CDR3 contains 18 residues. For the CDR3, the DNA is TGTGCCAGCAGCTACACCCAACCCTCGGGCACTGCCGGGTACGAGCAGTACTTC. This sequence encodes CASSYTQPSGTAGYEQYF.

The CDR3 loop is CASSSRQGVYEQYF. The CDR3 bases are TGTGCCAGCAGCTCACGACAGGGAGTCTACGAGCAGTACTTC. The chain recombines TRBV9 with TRBJ2-7; 7 bases map to TRBD1. Germline CDR1 is SGDLS and CDR2 is YYNGEE. CDR3 length equals 14 residues. The J segment lost 3 bases and the V segment lost 4 bases, leaving 7 bases of the junction unmatched.

This rearrangement joins TRBV2 to TRBJ1-1; tentative D call: TRBD1 (5 bases). The CDR3 has 13 amino acids. Trimming took 10 bases from V and 1 from J, leaving 13 bases between them. Germline V CDR1 and CDR2: SNHLY, FYNNEI. The CDR3 nucleotides are TGTGCCACCCAACTCCAGGGGAACACTGAAGCTTTCTTT. Its protein is CATQLQGNTEAFF.

The chain combines TRBV27 with TRBJ1-1, with 8 bases aligning to TRBD1. CDR1 is MNHEY and CDR2 is SMNVEV in the germline V gene (reference sequence). The CDR3 sequence is 18 residues long. The junction had 18 bases not matched to a gene; V was cut back by 5 bases and J by 4 bases. As DNA, the CDR3 is TGTGCCAGCAGTACACAGGGGGTCCGAGTGAGTGGGAGCACTGAAGCTTTCTTT. As protein: CASSTQGVRVSGSTEAFF.

Worth noting for this clone: Other nucleotide sequences in the sample specify the same CDR3. The V call is TRBV6-5, the J call TRBJ2-2; the match to TRBD1 covers 8 bases. The ends lost 5 bases at V and 2 bases at J; junction bases unmatched: 4. The CDR3 is 15 residues long. Germline CDR1 MNHEY, CDR2 SVGAGI. CDR3 loop: CASSRTGSNTGELFF. CDR3 bases: TGTGCCAGCAGTCGGACAGGGAGCAACACCGGGGAGCTGTTTTTT.

The genes are TRBV15 and TRBJ1-5; no clear D gene. Trimming shortened V by 3 bases and J by 0 bases, and 9 bases separated the two germline ends. The CDR3 runs 15 residues. CDR1 LNHNV and CDR2 YYDKDF come from the germline V gene (reference sequence). CDR3: CATSRSVYSNQPQHF. The CDR3 DNA reads as TGTGCCACCAGCAGGTCAGTCTATAGCAATCAGCCCCAGCATTTT.

As to this clone: Different DNA sequences within this sample yield the same CDR3. This rearrangement joins TRBV27 to TRBJ2-3; a possible D gene is TRBD1 (5 bases). CDR3 length: 15 amino acids. Trimming pared 1 base from V and 0 bases from J, leaving 8 bases between. Germline CDR1 is MNHEY and CDR2 is SMNVEV (reference sequence). CDR3 nucleotide sequence: TGTGCCAGCAGTTTATTAAGGGGTAGCACAGATACGCAGTATTTT. It encodes CASSLLRGSTDTQYF.

To note about this clone: Additional DNA sequences in this sample encode the identical CDR3. The rearrangement uses TRBV28 and TRBJ2-4; TRBD1 aligns across 8 bases. V lost 6 bases, J lost 8 bases, and 6 bases stayed unmatched. In germline, CDR1 is MDHEN, CDR2 SYDVKM. The CDR3 sequence is 13 residues long. The CDR3 region has the DNA TGTGCCAGCAGGCCGGGACAGGAGGACATTCAGTACTTC. Translation gives CASRPGQEDIQYF. Combining the CDR3 with reference TRBV28 and TRBJ2-4 gives the whole variable domain DVKVTQSSRYLVKRTGEKVFLECVQDMDHENMFWYRQDPGLGLRLIYFSYDVKMKEKGDIPEGYSVSREKKERFSLILESASTNQTSMYLCASRPGQEDIQYFGAGTRLSVL.

The J gene is TRBJ2-7, the V gene TRBV14, with 9 positions matching TRBD2. V shed 1 base and J 9 bases; nucleotides not matched to a gene: 10. The CDR3 consists of 15 residues. Germline V gives CDR1 SGHDN, CDR2 FVKESK. CDR3 loop: CASSQGREGLFVQYF. DNA for the CDR3: TGTGCCAGCAGCCAAGGGCGGGAGGGCCTTTTCGTGCAGTACTTC. The entire variable domain, with the rest obtained from reference TRBV14 and TRBJ2-7, is as follows: EAGVTQFPSHSVIEKGQTVTLRCDPISGHDNLYWYRRVMGKEIKFLLHFVKESKQDESGMPNNRFLAERTGGTYSTLKVQPAELEDSGVYFCASSQGREGLFVQYFGPGTRLTVT.

The chain joins TRBV7-6 to TRBJ2-7; D uncertain. This CDR3 region has 16 residues. Trimming took off 5 bases at V and 4 bases at J, with 21 bases between the two ends. Germline V gene lookup returns CDR1 SGHVS and CDR2 FNYEAQ. The CDR3: CASSRSTAGQPYEQYF. In DNA form, the CDR3 reads TGTGCCAGCAGCCGTTCCACTGCAGGCCAACCATACGAGCAGTACTTC.

This clone has only one observation. The genes are TRBV7-9 and TRBJ2-3; the match to TRBD2 covers 12 bases. V trimming: 4 bases; J trimming: 7 bases; junction bases outside the gene matches: 9. The CDR3 sequence is 16 residues long. Germline loops: CDR1 SEHNR, CDR2 FQNEAQ (reference sequence). CDR3 bases: TGTGCCAGCAGCTCTTATGCGGGACTAGCGGGCCATACGCAGTATTTT. Its translation: CASSSYAGLAGHTQYF.

About this clone itself: This may come from a read error, since a much larger clone is one base off. Other DNA sequences in the sample encode the same CDR3. This chain links TRBV11-2 with TRBJ2-1, with D maybe TRBD2 (5 bases). The germline CDR1 and CDR2 sequences are SGHAT and FQNNGV. Trimming pared 1 base from V and 10 bases from J, leaving 5 bases between. The length of the CDR3 is 11 residues. CDR3 protein: CASSLAGEQFF. In DNA, the CDR3 is TGTGCCAGCAGCTTAGCGGGAGAGCAGTTCTTC.

In this sample, this clone turned up once. The chain recombines TRBV4-1 with TRBJ1-2; D is perhaps TRBD1 (6 bases). V lost 1 base to trimming and J lost 8 bases, with 14 bases between them. Per germline, CDR1 MGHRA and CDR2 YSYEKL. This CDR3 is built from 14 residues. In DNA form, the CDR3 reads TGCGCCAGCAGCCAAGTAGGAGGGGGGTCAGGCTACACCTTC. It yields the protein CASSQVGGGSGYTF.

This sequence joins TRBV7-9 and TRBJ1-1; 9 bases match TRBD1. With V trimmed by 3 bases and J by 3 bases, 8 bases remained unmatched. There are 16 residues in the CDR3. The germline V gene has CDR1 SEHNR and CDR2 FQNEAQ (reference sequence). CDR3 nucleotides: TGTGCCAGCAGCTTTACCGGGACAGGGCTGCACACTGAAGCTTTCTTT. This encodes CASSFTGTGLHTEAFF.

A remark on this clone: Other DNA variants within this sample encode the same CDR3. The CDR3 here is CASSYSPGSSYEQYF. The CDR3 DNA reads as TGTGCCAGCAGTTACTCGCCGGGTAGCTCCTACGAGCAGTACTTC. This chain uses TRBV6-5 with TRBJ2-7; D remains unclear. The CDR3 has 15 residues. Trimming cost V 0 bases and J 0 bases, with 9 bases left between them. The germline CDR1 and CDR2 sequences are MNHEY and SVGAGI.

The CDR3 here is CASSGLAAYEQYF. The DNA for the CDR3 is TGTGCCAGTAGCGGACTAGCGGCCTACGAGCAGTACTTC. The V gene is TRBV19, the J gene TRBJ2-7, with TRBD2 matching 10 bases. J lost 2 bases, V lost 6 bases, and 1 base had no gene match. The CDR3 consists of 13 residues. Germline V lookup: CDR1 LNHDA, CDR2 SQIVND (reference sequence).